These T cell receptor beta chains were read from a single sample in a study of T-cell reconstitution after alpha-beta-depleted transplantation in children. TCRdb analysed the PCR reads with MiXCR anew, one entry per CDR3 protein. The table shows approximately 400,000 distinct CDR3 sequences, with around 9.9% occurring only once. Source: PBMCs from the stem cell graft donor, taken from the stem cell graft. The receptors shown here come from a human donor who donated a stem cell graft to a child with acute myeloid leukemia. The CDR3 runs from the conserved cysteine through the conserved F or W. A D gene is named only where the DNA matches it firmly. Only part of the rows carry a size: once, few, many, or a class if the clone is expanded.

CDR3aa: CASSYSRGAGINEQFF
CDR3nt: TGTGCCAGCAGTTACTCTCGGGGGGCCGGGATCAATGAGCAGTTCTTC
abundance: few
v_gene: TRBV6-5
d_gene: .
j_gene: TRBJ2-1

CDR3aa: CAISEEVTGELFF
CDR3nt: TGTGCCATCAGTGAGGAAGTTACCGGGGAGCTGTTTTTT
abundance: .
v_gene: TRBV10-3
d_gene: .
j_gene: TRBJ2-2

CDR3aa: CSVGGLAGVWNEQFF
CDR3nt: TGCAGCGTTGGAGGACTAGCGGGAGTATGGAATGAGCAGTTCTTC
abundance: few
v_gene: TRBV29-1
d_gene: TRBD2
j_gene: TRBJ2-1

CDR3aa: CASSFTGQGFNEQFF
CDR3nt: TGTGCCAGCAGTTTCACGGGACAGGGCTTCAATGAGCAGTTCTTC
abundance: many
v_gene: TRBV27
d_gene: TRBD1
j_gene: TRBJ2-1

CDR3aa: CASSPWTVQDEQYF
CDR3nt: TGCGCCAGCAGCCCCTGGACAGTACAAGACGAGCAGTACTTC
abundance: many
v_gene: TRBV5-1
d_gene: .
j_gene: TRBJ2-7

CDR3aa: CASSYLANNEQFF
CDR3nt: TGTGCCAGCAGCTATCTAGCGAACAATGAGCAGTTCTTC
abundance: few
v_gene: TRBV6-2/TRBV6-3
d_gene: .
j_gene: TRBJ2-1

CDR3aa: CASSDTRLAQETQYF
CDR3nt: TGTGCCAGCAGTGACACGCGACTTGCACAAGAGACCCAGTACTTC
abundance: few
v_gene: TRBV2
d_gene: .
j_gene: TRBJ2-5

CDR3aa: CASSLMRAGGHEQYF
CDR3nt: TGTGCCAGCAGCTTAATGCGAGCGGGAGGCCACGAGCAGTACTTC
abundance: few
v_gene: TRBV7-8
d_gene: TRBD2
j_gene: TRBJ2-7

CDR3aa: CASSLDPWPLVEKLFF
CDR3nt: TGCGCCAGCAGCTTGGACCCGTGGCCCCTGGTGGAAAAACTGTTTTTT
abundance: many
v_gene: TRBV5-1
d_gene: .
j_gene: TRBJ1-4

CDR3aa: CSVLPGLQGNEQFF
CDR3nt: TGCAGCGTCCTACCGGGGCTCCAGGGAAATGAGCAGTTCTTC
abundance: few
v_gene: TRBV29-1
d_gene: .
j_gene: TRBJ2-1

CDR3aa: CASSPTGFEEKLFF
CDR3nt: TGTGCCAGCTCACCGACAGGGTTCGAGGAAAAACTGTTTTTT
abundance: few
v_gene: TRBV18
d_gene: TRBD1
j_gene: TRBJ1-4

CDR3aa: CSATPPGSVAARDTQYF
CDR3nt: TGCAGTGCTACACCCCCCGGTAGCGTGGCAGCTAGAGATACGCAGTATTTT
abundance: few
v_gene: TRBV20-1
d_gene: .
j_gene: TRBJ2-3

CDR3aa: CSVAGPSTDTQYF
CDR3nt: TGCAGCGTTGCTGGGCCTAGCACAGATACGCAGTATTTT
abundance: few
v_gene: TRBV29-1
d_gene: .
j_gene: TRBJ2-3

CDR3aa: CSATIGLLRETQYF
CDR3nt: TGCAGCGCCACAATTGGCCTCCTGAGGGAGACCCAGTACTTC
abundance: many
v_gene: TRBV29-1
d_gene: .
j_gene: TRBJ2-5

CDR3aa: CASSFGLRDTQYF
CDR3nt: TGTGCCAGCAGCTTTGGCCTTCGAGATACGCAGTATTTT
abundance: many
v_gene: TRBV7-8
d_gene: .
j_gene: TRBJ2-3

CDR3aa: CASTRWSSLGDTQYF
CDR3nt: TGTGCCAGCACCCGATGGTCCTCTTTGGGGGATACGCAGTATTTT
abundance: few
v_gene: TRBV6-2/TRBV6-3
d_gene: .
j_gene: TRBJ2-3

CDR3aa: CASSTGSSGNTIYF
CDR3nt: TGTGCCAGCAGCACAGGGAGCTCTGGAAACACCATATATTTT
abundance: few
v_gene: TRBV7-9
d_gene: .
j_gene: TRBJ1-3

CDR3aa: CASSFRDSNQPQHF
CDR3nt: TGTGCCAGCAGCTTCAGGGATAGCAATCAGCCCCAGCATTTT
abundance: .
v_gene: TRBV5-5
d_gene: .
j_gene: TRBJ1-5

CDR3aa: CSVKGLAVSTDTQYF
CDR3nt: TGCAGCGTTAAGGGGTTAGCGGTGAGCACAGATACGCAGTATTTT
abundance: many
v_gene: TRBV29-1
d_gene: .
j_gene: TRBJ2-3

CDR3aa: CASSQGQGAQEKLFF
CDR3nt: TGCGCCAGCAGCCAAGGGCAGGGTGCTCAAGAAAAACTGTTTTTT
abundance: many
v_gene: TRBV4-1
d_gene: .
j_gene: TRBJ1-4

CDR3aa: CSARDQTVGGAKNIQYF
CDR3nt: TGCAGTGCTAGAGATCAGACAGTTGGGGGGGCCAAAAACATTCAGTACTTC
abundance: few
v_gene: TRBV20-1
d_gene: .
j_gene: TRBJ2-4